This T cell receptor beta chain emerged from a study of lymphopenia after photon versus proton radiotherapy (dated by TCRdb to the late 2010s). The study in broad terms: The study compared the immunological effects of photon versus proton radiation therapy in patients with gastrointestinal tumors who developed high-grade lymphopenia. A cohort of approximately 20 patients with gastrointestinal tumors who received either photon or proton therapy and subsequently developed lymphopenia was included. The study was designed to characterize how the impact on the immune system differs between the two radiation modalities. On the study overall, not on this receptor specifically: The survival association was assessed only in patients who died, and the authors presented better survival with proton therapy as a possibility rather than a demonstrated result. During treatment, patients who received photon therapy lost naive T cells and TCR diversity and gained effector/memory populations, whereas patients who received proton therapy remained relatively stable. Across the cohort, among patients who died, a greater drop in TCR diversity after the nadir was inversely correlated with overall survival time. After the lymphocyte count nadir, repertoires from photon-treated patients showed oligoclonal expansion, particularly of CD8+ Temra cells, and this expansion drove the decline in diversity.

Clipping removes 2 bases from V and 4 bases from J, with 2 as the unmatched junction base count. CDR1 is given as SGHVS and CDR2 as FQNEAQ, both from the germline V gene. Spanning cysteine to phenylalanine, the CDR3 consists of 14 amino acids. Here the CDR3 DNA is all that survives: 42 bases in frame from base 1. This clone was recorded a few times. The specificity of this receptor is unknown. No much larger clonotype is one base removed from it; base qualities were not supplied. Library preparation employed the immunoSEQ multiplex PCR assay. T cell repertoires were profiled with deep sequencing of rearranged TCR beta loci together with multiparametric flow cytometry. Here the immuneACCESS table is served through TCRdb, limited to in-frame sequences with V and J called. Missing clones are a known gap in these copies; in checked studies unresolved V genes cover under half, and the rest lacks a known reason. The sample profile shows 40,000 or so clones; 92% of them were found once. The top ten clonotypes cover 15% of the sample.

The receptor was isolated from a man aged 55 to 70 with cholangiocarcinoma. The sample here was peripheral blood, taken from a patient treated with photon-based radiotherapy. Recombination joined TRBV7-8 with TRBJ1-5; 7 bases in the middle match TRBD1. The CDR3 loop reads CASSLPQGNQPQHF. The DNA sequence is given as TGTGCCAGCAGCTTACCACAGGGGAATCAGCCCCAGCATTTT.